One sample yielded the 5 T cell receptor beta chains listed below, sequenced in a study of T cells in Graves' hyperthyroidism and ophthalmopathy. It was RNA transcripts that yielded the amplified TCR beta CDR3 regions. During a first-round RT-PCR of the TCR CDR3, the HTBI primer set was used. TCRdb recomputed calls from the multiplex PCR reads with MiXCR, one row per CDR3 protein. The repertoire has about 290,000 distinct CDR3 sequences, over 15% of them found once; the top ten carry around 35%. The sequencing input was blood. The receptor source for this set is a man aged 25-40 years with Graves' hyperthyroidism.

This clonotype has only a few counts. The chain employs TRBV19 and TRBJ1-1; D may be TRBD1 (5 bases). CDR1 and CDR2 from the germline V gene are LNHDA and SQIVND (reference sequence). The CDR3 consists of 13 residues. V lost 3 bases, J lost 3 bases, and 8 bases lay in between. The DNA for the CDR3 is TGTGCCAGTAGTATTGCAGGGTACACTGAAGCTTTCTTT. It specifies CASSIAGYTEAFF.

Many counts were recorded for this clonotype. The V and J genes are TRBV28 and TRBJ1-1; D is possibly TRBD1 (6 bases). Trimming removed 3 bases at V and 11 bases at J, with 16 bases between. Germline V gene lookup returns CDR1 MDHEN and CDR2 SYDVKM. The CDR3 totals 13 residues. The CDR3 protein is CASSFGTRVLAFF. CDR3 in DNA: TGTGCCAGCAGTTTTGGGACACGCGTTCTGGCTTTCTTT.

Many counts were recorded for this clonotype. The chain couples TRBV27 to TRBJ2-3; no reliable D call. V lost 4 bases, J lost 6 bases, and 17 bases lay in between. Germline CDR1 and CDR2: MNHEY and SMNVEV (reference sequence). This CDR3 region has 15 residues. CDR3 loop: CASSSIGSQPDTQYF. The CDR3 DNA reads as TGTGCCAGCAGTTCCATCGGCTCACAACCGGATACGCAGTATTTT.

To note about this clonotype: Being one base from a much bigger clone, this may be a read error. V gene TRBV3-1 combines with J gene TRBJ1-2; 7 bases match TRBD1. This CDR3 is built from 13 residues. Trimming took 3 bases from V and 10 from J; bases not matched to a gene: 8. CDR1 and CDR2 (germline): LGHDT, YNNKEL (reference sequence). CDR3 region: CASSHTDRSYYTF. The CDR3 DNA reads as TGTGCCAGCAGCCATACGGACAGGTCCTACTACACCTTC.

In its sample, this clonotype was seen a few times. Written as DNA, the CDR3 is TGTGCCAGTAGCGTTCCTTACGAGCAGTACTTC. Translated, it gives CASSVPYEQYF. This chain joins TRBV11-3 and TRBJ2-7; D perhaps matches TRBD2 (5 bases). From germline, CDR1 is SGHNT and CDR2 YENEEA. V dropped 9 bases and J dropped 4 bases, with 10 bases sitting between them. This CDR3 region has 11 residues.